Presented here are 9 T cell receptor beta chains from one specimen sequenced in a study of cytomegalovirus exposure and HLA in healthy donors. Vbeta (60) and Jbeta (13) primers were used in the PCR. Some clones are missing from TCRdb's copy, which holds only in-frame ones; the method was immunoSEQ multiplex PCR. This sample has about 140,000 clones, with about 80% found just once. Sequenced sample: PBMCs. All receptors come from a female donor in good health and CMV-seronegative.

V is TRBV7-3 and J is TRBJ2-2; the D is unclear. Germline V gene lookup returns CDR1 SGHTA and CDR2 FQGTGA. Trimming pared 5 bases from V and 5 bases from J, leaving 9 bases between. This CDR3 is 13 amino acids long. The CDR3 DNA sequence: TGTGCCAGCAGCAACAGCCCTACCGGGGAGCTGTTTTTT. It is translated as CASSNSPTGELFF.

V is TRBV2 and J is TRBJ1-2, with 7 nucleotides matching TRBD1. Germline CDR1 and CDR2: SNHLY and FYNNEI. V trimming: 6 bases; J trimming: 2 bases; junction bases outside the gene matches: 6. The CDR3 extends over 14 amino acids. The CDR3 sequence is CASSNRDSNYGYTF. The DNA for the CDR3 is TGTGCCAGCAGCAACCGGGACAGCAACTATGGCTACACCTTC.

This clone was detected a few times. CDR3 in amino acids: CAGTRVGSEQFF. The CDR3 DNA sequence: TGTGCCGGGACTAGGGTCGGGAGTGAGCAGTTCTTC. The chain couples TRBV2 to TRBJ2-1; 8 positions agree with TRBD2. Germline CDR1 and CDR2: SNHLY and FYNNEI. CDR3 length: 12 residues. After removal of 11 bases from V and 9 bases from J, the junction contained 9 bases not matched to a gene. Full variable domain (outside the CDR3, taken from reference TRBV2 and TRBJ2-1): EPEVTQTPSHQVTQMGQEVILRCVPISNHLYFYWYRQILGQKVEFLVSFYNNEISEKSEIFDDQFSVERPDGSNFTLKIRSTKLEDSAMYFCAGTRVGSEQFFGPGTRLTVL.

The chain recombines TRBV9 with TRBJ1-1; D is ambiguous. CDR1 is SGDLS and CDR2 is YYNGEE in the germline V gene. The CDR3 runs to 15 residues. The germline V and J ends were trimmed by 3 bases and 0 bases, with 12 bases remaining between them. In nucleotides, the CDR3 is TGTGCCAGCAGCGAGGAGGGTAATCTGAACACTGAAGCTTTCTTT. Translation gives CASSEEGNLNTEAFF.

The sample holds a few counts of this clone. CDR3 loop: CASSSPGGPQPQHF. The CDR3 bases are TGTGCCAGCAGTTCCCCCGGAGGGCCTCAGCCCCAGCATTTT. This chain joins TRBV28 and TRBJ1-5; D remains unclear. Germline assignment: CDR1 MDHEN and CDR2 SYDVKM. The CDR3 extends over 14 amino acids. Trimming removed 4 bases at V and 6 bases at J, with 13 bases between.

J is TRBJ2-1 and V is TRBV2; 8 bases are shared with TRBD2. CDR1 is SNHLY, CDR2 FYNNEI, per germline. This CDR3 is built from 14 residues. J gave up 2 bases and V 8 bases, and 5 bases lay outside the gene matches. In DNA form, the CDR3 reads TGTGCCAGCGGGCGGGAGGCCGCCTACAATGAGCAGTTCTTC. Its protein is CASGREAAYNEQFF.

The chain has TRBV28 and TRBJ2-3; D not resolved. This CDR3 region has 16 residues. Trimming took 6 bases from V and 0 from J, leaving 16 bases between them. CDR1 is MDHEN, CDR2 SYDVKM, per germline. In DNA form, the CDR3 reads TGTGCCAGCAGCCCCCAGTCCTCAATCAGCACAGATACGCAGTATTTT. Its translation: CASSPQSSISTDTQYF.

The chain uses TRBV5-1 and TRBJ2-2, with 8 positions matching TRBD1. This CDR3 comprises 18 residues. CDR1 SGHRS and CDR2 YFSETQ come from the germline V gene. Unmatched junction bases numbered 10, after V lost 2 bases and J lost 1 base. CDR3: CASSFDRGRSENTGELFF. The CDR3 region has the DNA TGCGCCAGCAGCTTTGACAGGGGTCGATCGGAGAACACCGGGGAGCTGTTTTTT.

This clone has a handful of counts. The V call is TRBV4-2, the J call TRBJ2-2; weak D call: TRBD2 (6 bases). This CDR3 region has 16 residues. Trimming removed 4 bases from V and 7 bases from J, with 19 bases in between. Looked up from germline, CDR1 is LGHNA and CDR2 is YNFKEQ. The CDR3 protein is CASSPLGGSSVGELFF. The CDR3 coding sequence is TGTGCCAGCAGCCCTTTGGGGGGTAGTTCAGTCGGGGAGCTGTTTTTT.